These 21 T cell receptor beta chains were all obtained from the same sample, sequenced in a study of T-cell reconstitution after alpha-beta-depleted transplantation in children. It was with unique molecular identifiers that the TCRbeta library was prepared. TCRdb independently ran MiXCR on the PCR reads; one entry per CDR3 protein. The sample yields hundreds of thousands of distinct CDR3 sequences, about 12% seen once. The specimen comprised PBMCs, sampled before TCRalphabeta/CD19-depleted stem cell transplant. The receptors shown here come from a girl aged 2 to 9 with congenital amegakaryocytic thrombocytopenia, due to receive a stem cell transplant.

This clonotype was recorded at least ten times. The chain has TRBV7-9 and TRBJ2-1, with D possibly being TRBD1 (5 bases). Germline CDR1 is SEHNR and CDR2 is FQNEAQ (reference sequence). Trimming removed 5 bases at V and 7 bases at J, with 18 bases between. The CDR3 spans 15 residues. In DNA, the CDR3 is TGTGCCAGCAGCGGCTGGACAAGGCCCGCTAATGAGCAGTTCTTC. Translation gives CASSGWTRPANEQFF.

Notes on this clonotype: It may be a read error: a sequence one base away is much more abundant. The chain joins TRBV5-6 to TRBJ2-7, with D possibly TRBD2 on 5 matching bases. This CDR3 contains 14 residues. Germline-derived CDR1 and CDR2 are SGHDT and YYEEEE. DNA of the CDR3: TGTGCCAGCAGCGCGGACTCGACTTCCTACGAGCCGTACTTC. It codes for CASSADSTSYEPYF.

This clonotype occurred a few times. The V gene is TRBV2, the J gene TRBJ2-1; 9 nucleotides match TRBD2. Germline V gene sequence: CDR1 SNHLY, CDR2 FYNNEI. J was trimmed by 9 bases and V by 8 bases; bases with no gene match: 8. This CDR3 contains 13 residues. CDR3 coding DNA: TGTGCCAGCGGTAGCGGGAGCAACCGTGAGCAGTTCTTC. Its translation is CASGSGSNREQFF.

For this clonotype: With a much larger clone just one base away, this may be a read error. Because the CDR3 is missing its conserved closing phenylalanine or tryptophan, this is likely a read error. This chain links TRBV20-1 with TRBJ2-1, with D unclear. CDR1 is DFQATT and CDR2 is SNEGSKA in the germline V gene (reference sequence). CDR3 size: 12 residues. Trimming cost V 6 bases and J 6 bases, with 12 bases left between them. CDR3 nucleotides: TGCAGTGCCGTCCTCGACTCCAATGAGCAGTTCTCC. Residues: CSAVLDSNEQFS.

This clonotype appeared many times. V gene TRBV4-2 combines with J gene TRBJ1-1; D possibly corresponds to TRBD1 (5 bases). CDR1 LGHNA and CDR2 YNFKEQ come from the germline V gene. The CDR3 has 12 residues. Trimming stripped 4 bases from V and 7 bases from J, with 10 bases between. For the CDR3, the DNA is TGTGCCAGCAGCCCGGGGGGACGTGAAGCTTTCTTT. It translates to CASSPGGREAFF.

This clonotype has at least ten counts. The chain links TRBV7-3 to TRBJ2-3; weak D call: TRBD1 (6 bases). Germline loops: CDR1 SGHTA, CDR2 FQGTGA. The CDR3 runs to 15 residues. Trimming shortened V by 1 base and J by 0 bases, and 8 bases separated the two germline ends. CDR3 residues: CASSLIGGSTDTQYF. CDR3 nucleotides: TGTGCCAGCAGCTTAATTGGGGGCAGCACAGATACGCAGTATTTT.

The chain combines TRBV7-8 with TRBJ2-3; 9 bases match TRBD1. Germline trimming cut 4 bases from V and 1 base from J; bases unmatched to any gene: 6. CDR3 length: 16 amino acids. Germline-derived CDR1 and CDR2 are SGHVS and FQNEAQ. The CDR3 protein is CASSSHRGQRTDTQYF. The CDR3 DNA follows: TGTGCCAGCAGCTCGCACAGGGGGCAACGCACAGATACGCAGTATTTT.

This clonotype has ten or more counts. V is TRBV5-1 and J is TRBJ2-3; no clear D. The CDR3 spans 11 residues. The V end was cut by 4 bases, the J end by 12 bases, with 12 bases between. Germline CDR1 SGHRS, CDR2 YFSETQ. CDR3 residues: CASSAGLIQYF. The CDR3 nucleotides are TGCGCCAGCAGCGCCGGATTGATCCAGTATTTT.

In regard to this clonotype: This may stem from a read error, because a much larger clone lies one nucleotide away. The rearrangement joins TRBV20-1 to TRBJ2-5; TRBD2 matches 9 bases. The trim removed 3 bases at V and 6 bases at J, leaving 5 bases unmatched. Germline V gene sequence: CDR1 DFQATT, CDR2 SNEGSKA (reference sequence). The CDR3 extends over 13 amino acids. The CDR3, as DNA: TGCAGTGCTAGTCGTAGCGGGAGCAAGACCCAGTACTTC. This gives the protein CSASRSGSKTQYF.

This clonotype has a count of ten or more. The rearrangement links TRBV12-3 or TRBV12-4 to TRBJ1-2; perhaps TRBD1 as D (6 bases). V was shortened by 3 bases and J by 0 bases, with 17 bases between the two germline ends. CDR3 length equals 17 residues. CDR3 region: CASSFQLWGATNYGYTF. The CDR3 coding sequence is TGTGCCAGCAGTTTCCAATTGTGGGGGGCAACTAACTATGGCTACACCTTC.

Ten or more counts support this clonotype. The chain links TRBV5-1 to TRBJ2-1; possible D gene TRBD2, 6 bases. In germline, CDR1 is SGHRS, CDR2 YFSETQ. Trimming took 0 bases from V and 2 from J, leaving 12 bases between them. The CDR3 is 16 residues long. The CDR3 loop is CASSLAGSTAYNEQFF. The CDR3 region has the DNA TGCGCCAGCAGCTTGGCCGGGAGTACGGCCTACAATGAGCAGTTCTTC.

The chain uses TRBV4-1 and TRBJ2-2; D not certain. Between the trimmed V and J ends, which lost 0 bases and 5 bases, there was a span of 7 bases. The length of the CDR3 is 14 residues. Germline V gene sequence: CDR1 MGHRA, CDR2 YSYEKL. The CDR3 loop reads CASSQDRKTGELFF. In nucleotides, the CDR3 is TGCGCCAGCAGCCAAGATCGCAAAACCGGGGAGCTGTTTTTT.

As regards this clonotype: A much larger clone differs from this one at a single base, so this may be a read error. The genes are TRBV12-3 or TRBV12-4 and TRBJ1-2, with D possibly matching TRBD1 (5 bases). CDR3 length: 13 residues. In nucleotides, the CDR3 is TGTGCCAGCAGTGGGACGGCTAACTATGGCGACACCTTC. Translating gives CASSGTANYGDTF.

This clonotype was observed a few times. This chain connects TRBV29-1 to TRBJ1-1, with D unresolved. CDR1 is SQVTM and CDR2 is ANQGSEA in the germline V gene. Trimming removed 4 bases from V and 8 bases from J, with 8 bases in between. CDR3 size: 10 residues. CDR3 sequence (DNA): TGCAGCGTTGCAAACCAGGAAGCTTTCTTT. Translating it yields CSVANQEAFF.

The CDR3 is CASSLVIYEQYF. DNA of the CDR3: TGTGCCAGCAGTTTAGTAATCTACGAGCAGTACTTC. The rearrangement joins TRBV12-3 or TRBV12-4 to TRBJ2-7; the D is unclear. The CDR3 is made up of 12 amino acids. Trimming took off 1 base at V and 3 bases at J, with 4 bases between the two ends.

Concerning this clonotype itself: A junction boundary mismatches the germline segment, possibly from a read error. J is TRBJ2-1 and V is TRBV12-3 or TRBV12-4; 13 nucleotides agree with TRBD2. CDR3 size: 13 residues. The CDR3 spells CASSFTGTSGKVF. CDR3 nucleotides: TGTGCCAGCAGTTTTACCGGGACTAGCGGGAAGGTCTTC.

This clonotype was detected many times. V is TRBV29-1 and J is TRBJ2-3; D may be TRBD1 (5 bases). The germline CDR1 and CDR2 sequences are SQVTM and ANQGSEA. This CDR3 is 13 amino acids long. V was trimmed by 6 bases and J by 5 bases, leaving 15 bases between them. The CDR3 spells CSVPGPEEDTQYF. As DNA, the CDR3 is TGCAGCGTACCAGGGCCCGAGGAAGATACGCAGTATTTT.

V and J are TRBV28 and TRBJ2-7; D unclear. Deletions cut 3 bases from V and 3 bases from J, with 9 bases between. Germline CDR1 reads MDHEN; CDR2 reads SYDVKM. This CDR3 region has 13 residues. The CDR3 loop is CASSFRLNYEQYF. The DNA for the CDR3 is TGTGCCAGCAGTTTTCGGCTGAACTACGAGCAGTACTTC.

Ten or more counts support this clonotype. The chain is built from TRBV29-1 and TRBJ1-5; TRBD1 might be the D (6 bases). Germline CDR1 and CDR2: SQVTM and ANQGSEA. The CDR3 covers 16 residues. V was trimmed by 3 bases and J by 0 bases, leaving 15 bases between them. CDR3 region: CSVETQGFSSNQPQHF. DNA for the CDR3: TGCAGCGTTGAGACACAGGGATTCTCTAGCAATCAGCCCCAGCATTTT.

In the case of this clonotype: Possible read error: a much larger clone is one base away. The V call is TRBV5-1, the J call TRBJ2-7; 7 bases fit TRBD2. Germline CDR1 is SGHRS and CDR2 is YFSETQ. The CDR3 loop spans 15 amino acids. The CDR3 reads CATSLSSGKTYEQYF. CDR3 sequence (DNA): TGCGCCACCAGCTTGTCGAGCGGGAAAACCTACGAGCAGTACTTC. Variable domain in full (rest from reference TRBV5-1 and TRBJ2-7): KAGVTQTPRYLIKTRGQQVTLSCSPISGHRSVSWYQQTPGQGLQFLFEYFSETQRNKGNFPGRFSGRQFSNSRSEMNVSTLELGDSALYLCATSLSSGKTYEQYFGPGTRLTVT.

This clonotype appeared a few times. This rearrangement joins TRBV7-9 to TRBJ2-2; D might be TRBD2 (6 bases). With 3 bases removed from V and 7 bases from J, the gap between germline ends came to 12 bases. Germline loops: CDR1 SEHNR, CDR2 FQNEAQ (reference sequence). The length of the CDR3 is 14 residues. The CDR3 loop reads CASSLTGAVGELFF. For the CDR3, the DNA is TGTGCCAGCAGCTTGACGGGAGCGGTCGGGGAGCTGTTTTTT.